A single T cell receptor (beta chain) is shown here with its context. Sequence at one end of the junction differs from germline and may be a read error. The record originates from a study of blood T cell repertoires in COVID-19. Overall study: The cDNA or gDNA used as material had been derived from T cells, B-cell-depleted T cells, or PBMCs.

The V gene's germline CDR1 is LNHDA and CDR2 SQIVND (reference sequence). The CDR3 totals 14 residues. As handled by the study authors: The assay estimated nucleated cells by amplifying reference gene primers. Data came from immunoSEQ multiplex PCR; TCRdb stores just in-frame clones and leaves some out. For V, J and clone size, that table is used; D and trimming come from the DNA. This table has 200,000 to 250,000 clones, more than 70% appearing once. The material sequenced was peripheral blood. V gene TRBV19 combines with J gene TRBJ2-2, with 8 bases aligning to TRBD1. The sequence was obtained from an elderly woman with acute or convalescent COVID-19. CDR3 in amino acids: CASRRQGNAGELFF. The CDR3 bases are TGTGCCAGTAGAAGACAGGGGAACGCCGGGGAGCTGTTTTTT.